A single sample is the source of the 20 T cell receptor beta chains below, sequenced in a study of blood T cells in healthy people across ages. Then a second PCR, running about 7 to 11 cycles, was carried out with a sample-barcoded 5' primer and a J-beta primer mix. TCRdb reanalysed the 5' RACE reads using MiXCR and keeps one entry per CDR3 protein. The data contain 1,800,000 or so distinct CDR3 sequences, 39% of them seen just once; the ten biggest clones take up 23%. Sequencing input: blood. All receptors derive from a human donor in good health.

The chain joins TRBV28 to TRBJ2-3; TRBD2 matches 11 bases. The V segment lost 5 bases and the J segment 0 bases; nucleotides outside the gene matches: 7. The germline V gene has CDR1 MDHEN and CDR2 SYDVKM. CDR3 size: 17 residues. CDR3 sequence (DNA): TGTGCCAGCAGTATCCCCTTAGCGGGGGGGAGCACAGATACGCAGTATTTT. Translating it yields CASSIPLAGGSTDTQYF.

This clonotype was seen only a few times. Its ends do not fully match the called genes, so a read error is possible. The chain is built from TRBV13 and TRBJ1-2, with 7 bases aligning to TRBD1. The CDR3 runs 13 residues. Germline values: CDR1 PRHDT, CDR2 FYEKMQ (reference sequence). This chain's CDR3 is CAGRDRDLYGYTF. In DNA form, the CDR3 reads TGTGCCGGCAGAGACAGGGACCTCTATGGCTACACCTTC.

This clonotype was seen more than once but under ten times. The rearrangement links TRBV5-1 to TRBJ2-7, with TRBD1 matching 8 bases. The V gene end was trimmed by 4 bases and the J gene end by 4 bases; junction bases not matched to a gene: 10. The CDR3 has 15 amino acids. Germline CDR1 is SGHRS and CDR2 is YFSETQ. This CDR3 reads CASSTDGQGSYEQYF. The CDR3 DNA sequence: TGCGCCAGCAGCACAGACGGACAGGGTAGTTACGAGCAGTACTTC.

This clonotype turned up a few times. This chain joins TRBV28 and TRBJ2-7; TRBD1 agrees at 7 bases. This CDR3 spans 13 amino acids. Per the germline V gene, CDR1 is MDHEN and CDR2 is SYDVKM. The trim removed 9 bases at V and 5 bases at J, leaving 10 bases unmatched. The DNA of the CDR3 is TGTGCCAGTGTACAGGGGAGCTTCCACGAGCAGTACTTC. Its translation is CASVQGSFHEQYF.

As regards this clonotype: The junction does not match germline at one end; this may be a read error. This chain links TRBV13 with TRBJ2-6; TRBD1 is a possible D gene (5 bases). The CDR3 runs 17 residues. The germline V gene encodes CDR1 PRHDT and CDR2 FYEKMQ (reference sequence). The CDR3 reads CASEERYYTSGANVRTF. The CDR3 nucleotides read TGTGCCAGTGAGGAGAGGTACTATACCTCTGGGGCCAACGTCCGGACTTTC.

J is TRBJ1-2 and V is TRBV20-1; a weak D match, TRBD1 (6 bases). Germline CDR1 and CDR2: DFQATT and SNEGSKA (reference sequence). CDR3 size: 16 residues. V gave up 1 base and J gave up 3 bases, with 18 bases separating them. The CDR3 is CSARGSGALFHYGYTF. CDR3 nucleotide sequence: TGCAGTGCTAGAGGGTCGGGGGCTCTCTTTCACTATGGCTACACCTTC.

The J gene is TRBJ2-5, the V gene TRBV5-6; no clear D. The CDR3 contains 13 residues. Deletions cut 3 bases from V and 2 bases from J, with 8 bases between. Germline-derived CDR1 and CDR2 are SGHDT and YYEEEE. The CDR3 sequence: CASSSHPQETQYF. CDR3 DNA: TGTGCCAGCAGCTCCCACCCACAAGAGACCCAGTACTTC.

In this sample, this clonotype turned up many times. An end of the junction does not agree with germline; a read error may underlie this. The gene calls are TRBV5-6 and TRBJ2-4, with TRBD1 as a possible D gene (6 bases). The germline V gene encodes CDR1 SGHDT and CDR2 YYEEEE. There are 16 residues in the CDR3. Here the CDR3 DNA reads TGCGCCAGCAGCTTGACAGGAGCTCTAGCCAAAAACATTCAGTACTTC. Protein: CASSLTGALAKNIQYF.

The table lists this clonotype with a few counts. J is TRBJ2-4 and V is TRBV7-2; 8 positions agree with TRBD2. The J call is doubtful: the DNA matches TRBJ2-7 better. The CDR3 is made up of 19 amino acids. Germline values: CDR1 SGHTA, CDR2 FQGNSA. CDR3 nucleotide sequence: TGTGCCAGCAGCCTTAGAGGGGGAAACCCGGGACTAGATGGGTACGAGCAGTACTTC. This encodes CASSLRGGNPGLDGYEQYF.

This clonotype appeared a single time. The chain recombines TRBV9 with TRBJ1-2; 7 positions match TRBD1. From germline, CDR1 is SGDLS and CDR2 YYNGEE. J gave up 4 bases and V 3 bases, and 12 bases lay outside the gene matches. CDR3 length: 16 residues. CDR3 bases: TGTGCCAGCAGCGCCTCCCCGACAGGGCTGAGCTATGGCTACACCTTC. This translates into CASSASPTGLSYGYTF. The whole variable domain, filled in from reference TRBV9 and TRBJ1-2, reads DSGVTQTPKHLITATGQRVTLRCSPRSGDLSVYWYQQSLDQGLQFLIQYYNGEERAKGNILERFSAQQFPDLHSELNLSSLELGDSALYFCASSASPTGLSYGYTFGSGTRLTVV.

The chain uses TRBV6-2 or TRBV6-3 and TRBJ2-7, with D unclear. This CDR3 is built from 16 residues. CDR1 and CDR2 (germline): MNHEY, SVGEGT. Trimming took off 2 bases at V and 2 bases at J, with 16 bases between the two ends. In DNA, the CDR3 is TGTGCCAGCAGTTACCCAGGTAGAACGGTACCCTACGAGCAGTACTTC. Protein product: CASSYPGRTVPYEQYF.

Remarks on this clonotype: A single base separates this from a much larger clone, so it may be a read error. The chain employs TRBV12-3 or TRBV12-4 and TRBJ2-2; perhaps TRBD2 as D (6 bases). The CDR3 is 15 amino acids. Trimming left V 5 bases short and J 4 bases short, with 14 bases between. Written as DNA, the CDR3 is TGTGCCAGCAGTCCTAACGGGGGTGGCACCGGGGAGCTGTTTTTT. This encodes CASSPNGGGTGELFF.

This clonotype appeared a few times. The chain carries TRBV7-2 and TRBJ2-3; tentatively, D is TRBD1 (6 bases). Trimming shortened V by 5 bases and J by 6 bases, and 12 bases separated the two germline ends. The CDR3 has 13 residues. Germline V gene data show CDR1 as SGHTA and CDR2 as FQGNSA. The CDR3 here is CASSPDSYDTQYF. CDR3 DNA sequence: TGTGCCAGCAGCCCGGACAGTTATGATACGCAGTATTTT.

The V and J genes are TRBV12-3 or TRBV12-4 and TRBJ1-1; D may be TRBD1 (5 bases). V shed 7 bases and J shed 6 bases, with 15 bases lying between them. This CDR3 comprises 13 residues. The CDR3 region has the DNA TGTGCCAGCACCCCACGCAGGGACGCTGAAGCTTTCTTT. Translation: CASTPRRDAEAFF.

V gene TRBV20-1 combines with J gene TRBJ2-7; no firm D call. The germline gives CDR1 DFQATT, CDR2 SNEGSKA (reference sequence). V lost 0 bases and J 6 bases, leaving 6 bases between the germline ends. CDR3 length: 11 residues. In DNA, the CDR3 is TGCAGTGCTAGAGAAGCGTTCGAGCAGTACTTC. Its translation is CSAREAFEQYF.

In regard to this clonotype: A read error may produce the germline difference seen at one junction end. The chain uses TRBV7-2 and TRBJ2-1; TRBD1 might be the D (6 bases). Germline CDR1 and CDR2: SGHTA and FQGNSA. The CDR3 is made up of 15 amino acids. CDR3 in amino acids: CACSPRLSGTMKQFF. CDR3 DNA: TGTGCCTGCAGCCCACGCCTCTCAGGGACAATGAAGCAGTTCTTC.

This clonotype occurred a few times. This sequence joins TRBV5-1 and TRBJ2-1; D possibly corresponds to TRBD2 (5 bases). CDR3 length equals 14 residues. In germline, CDR1 is SGHRS, CDR2 YFSETQ. The V end lost 3 bases, the J end lost 5 bases, and 12 bases lay between the germline ends. The CDR3 DNA reads TGCGCCAGCAGCTGGGCCACCGGGGACAATGAGCAGTTCTTC. It is translated as CASSWATGDNEQFF.

This chain uses TRBV10-3 with TRBJ2-1; 9 bases fit TRBD2. After removal of 6 bases from V and 0 bases from J, the junction contained 3 bases not matched to a gene. Germline CDR1 is ENHRY and CDR2 is SYGVKD. The CDR3 has 15 residues. The CDR3 reads CAISQRGDSYNEQFF. The CDR3, as DNA: TGTGCCATCAGCCAGCGGGGGGACTCCTACAATGAGCAGTTCTTC.

V usage is TRBV6-2 or TRBV6-3 and J usage is TRBJ2-4; D might be TRBD1 or TRBD2, each matching 5 bases. The J call may be in error: the DNA end matches TRBJ2-5 better. CDR3 length: 14 amino acids. Germline-derived CDR1 and CDR2 are MNHEY and SVGEGT. The CDR3 region is CASTLYGAWETQYF. CDR3 in DNA: TGTGCCAGCACGCTCTACGGGGCTTGGGAGACCCAGTACTTC.

The chain couples TRBV7-2 to TRBJ2-3; D remains unclear. CDR3 length: 13 amino acids. Per the germline V gene, CDR1 is SGHTA and CDR2 is FQGNSA. V was cut by 3 bases and J by 11 bases, with 15 bases left in between. The CDR3 sequence: CASSLFTGNEQYF. In DNA form, the CDR3 reads TGTGCCAGCAGCTTGTTCACGGGCAATGAGCAGTATTTT.